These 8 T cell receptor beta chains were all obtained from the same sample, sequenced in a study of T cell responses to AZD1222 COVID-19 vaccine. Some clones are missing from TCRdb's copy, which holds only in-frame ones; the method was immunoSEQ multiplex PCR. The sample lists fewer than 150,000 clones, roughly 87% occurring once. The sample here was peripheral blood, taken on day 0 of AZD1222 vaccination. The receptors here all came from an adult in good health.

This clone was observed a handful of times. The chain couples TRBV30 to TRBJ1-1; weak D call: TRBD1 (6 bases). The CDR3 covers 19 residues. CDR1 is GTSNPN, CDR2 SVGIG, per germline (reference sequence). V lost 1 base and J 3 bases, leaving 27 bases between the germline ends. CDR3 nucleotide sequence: TGTGCCTGGAGTGCGGGGTTCTTCGTCAGGGGAGGTAAATACACTGAAGCTTTCTTT. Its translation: CAWSAGFFVRGGKYTEAFF.

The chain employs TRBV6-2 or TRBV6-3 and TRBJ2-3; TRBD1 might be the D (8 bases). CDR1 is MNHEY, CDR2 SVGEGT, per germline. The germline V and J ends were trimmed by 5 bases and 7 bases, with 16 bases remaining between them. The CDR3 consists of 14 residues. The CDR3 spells CASSRTGTTNTQYF. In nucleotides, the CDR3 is TGTGCCAGCAGTCGGACAGGGACTACTAATACGCAGTATTTT.

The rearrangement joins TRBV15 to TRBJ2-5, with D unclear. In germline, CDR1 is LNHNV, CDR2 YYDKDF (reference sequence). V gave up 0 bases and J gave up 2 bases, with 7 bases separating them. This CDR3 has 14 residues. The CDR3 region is CATSREWGQETQYF. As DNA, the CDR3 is TGTGCCACCAGCAGAGAATGGGGACAAGAGACCCAGTACTTC.

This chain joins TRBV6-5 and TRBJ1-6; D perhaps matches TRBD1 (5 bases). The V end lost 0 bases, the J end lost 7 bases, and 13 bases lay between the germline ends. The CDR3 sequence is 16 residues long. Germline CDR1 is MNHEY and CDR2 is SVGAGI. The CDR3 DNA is TGTGCCAGCAGTTACTCGTTGGGCAGGGTGAATTCACCCCTCCACTTT. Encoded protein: CASSYSLGRVNSPLHF.

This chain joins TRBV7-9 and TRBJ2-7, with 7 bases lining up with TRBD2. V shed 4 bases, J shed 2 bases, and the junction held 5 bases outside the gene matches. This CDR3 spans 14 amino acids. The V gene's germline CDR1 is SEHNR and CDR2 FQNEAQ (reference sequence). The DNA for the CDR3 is TGTGCCAGCAGCTCGACTAGCCCACCCTACGAGCAGTACTTC. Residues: CASSSTSPPYEQYF.

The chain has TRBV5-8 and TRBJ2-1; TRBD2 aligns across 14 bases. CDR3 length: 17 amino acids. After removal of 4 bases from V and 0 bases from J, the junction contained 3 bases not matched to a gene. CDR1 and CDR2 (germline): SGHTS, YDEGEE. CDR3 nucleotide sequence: TGTGCCAGCAGCAGGACTAGCGGGGGGAGCTCCTACAATGAGCAGTTCTTC. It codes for CASSRTSGGSSYNEQFF.

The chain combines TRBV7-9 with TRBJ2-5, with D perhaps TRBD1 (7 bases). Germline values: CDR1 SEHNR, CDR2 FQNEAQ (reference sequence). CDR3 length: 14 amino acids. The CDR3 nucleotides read TGTGTGACGGGCAGGGGGGTAATCCAAGAGACCCAGTACTTC. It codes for CVTGRGVIQETQYF. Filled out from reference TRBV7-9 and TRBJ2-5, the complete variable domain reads DTGVSQNPRHKITKRGQNVTFRCDPISEHNRLYWYRQTLGQGPEFLTYFQNEAQLEKSRLLSDRFSAERPKGSFSTLEIQRTEQGDSAMYLCVTGRGVIQETQYFGPGTRLLVL.

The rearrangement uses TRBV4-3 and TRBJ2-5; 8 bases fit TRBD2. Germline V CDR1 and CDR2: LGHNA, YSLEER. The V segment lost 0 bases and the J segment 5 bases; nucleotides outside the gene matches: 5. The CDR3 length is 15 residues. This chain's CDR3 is CASSQEKRERETQYF. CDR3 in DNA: TGCGCCAGCAGCCAAGAGAAGCGGGAGAGGGAGACCCAGTACTTC.